This entry lists 28 T cell receptor beta chains sequenced from one sample in a study of blood T cell repertoires in COVID-19. Profiled with immunoSEQ multiplex PCR; TCRdb holds only in-frame clones, not every one. The data hold 25,000 to 35,000 clones, with approximately 85% observed a single time. The sample was peripheral blood. These receptors originate from a man older than 75 with active COVID-19.

The V gene is TRBV6-5, the J gene TRBJ1-5, with 10 bases matching TRBD1. This CDR3 has 15 amino acids. Germline CDR1 MNHEY, CDR2 SVGAGI. The CDR3 region is CATVRTGGSYQPQHF. In nucleotides, the CDR3 is TGTGCAACAGTCCGGACAGGGGGGTCTTATCAGCCCCAGCATTTT.

V and J are TRBV3-1 (or the pseudogene TRBV3-2) and TRBJ1-5; D remains ambiguous. The CDR3 covers 15 residues. In germline, CDR1 is LGHDT, CDR2 YNNKEL (reference sequence). V was pared by 4 bases and J by 3 bases, with 13 bases between. The CDR3 nucleotides read TGTGCCAGCAGCCCCATGGCGGGCGACAATCAGCCCCAGCATTTT. Encoded protein: CASSPMAGDNQPQHF.

This sequence joins TRBV28 and TRBJ1-1; D remains ambiguous. Germline V CDR1 and CDR2: MDHEN, SYDVKM. V was clipped by 7 bases and J by 3 bases, with 6 bases between them. The CDR3 length is 11 residues. CDR3 sequence: CASIKYTEAFF. The CDR3 nucleotides read TGTGCCAGCATTAAATACACTGAAGCTTTCTTT. The full variable domain, in which reference TRBV28 and TRBJ1-1 provide the parts outside the CDR3, is DVKVTQSSRYLVKRTGEKVFLECVQDMDHENMFWYRQDPGLGLRLIYFSYDVKMKEKGDIPEGYSVSREKKERFSLILESASTNQTSMYLCASIKYTEAFFGQGTRLTVV.

V usage is TRBV7-2 and J usage is TRBJ1-2; TRBD1 is a possible D gene (6 bases). CDR3 length: 14 residues. Germline-derived CDR1 and CDR2 are SGHTA and FQGNSA. V gave up 7 bases and J gave up 2 bases, with 14 bases separating them. CDR3 residues: CASNSPGHNYGYTF. The CDR3 DNA sequence: TGTGCCAGCAACTCTCCGGGACACAACTATGGCTACACCTTC.

This rearrangement joins TRBV2 to TRBJ1-4; TRBD1 matches at 8 bases. CDR1 and CDR2 from the germline V gene are SNHLY and FYNNEI. With V trimmed by 5 bases and J by 3 bases, 5 bases remained unmatched. The CDR3 has 15 amino acids. The CDR3 loop is CASSFNRGSNEKLFF. The CDR3 nucleotides read TGTGCCAGCAGTTTTAACAGGGGGTCTAATGAAAAACTGTTTTTT.

This sequence joins TRBV3-1 (or the pseudogene TRBV3-2) and TRBJ1-4; D call uncertain. The ends were cut back, 7 bases at V and 3 bases at J, with 6 bases in the middle. From germline, CDR1 is LGHDT and CDR2 YNNKEL (reference sequence). The CDR3 sequence is 12 residues long. The chain's CDR3 is CASNRANEKLFF. The CDR3 bases are TGTGCCAGCAACCGGGCTAATGAAAAACTGTTTTTT.

This chain uses TRBV7-2 with TRBJ2-5; TRBD2 agrees at 9 bases. CDR1 and CDR2 (germline): SGHTA, FQGNSA. Trimming removed 7 bases from V and 4 bases from J; junction bases left unmatched: 10. The CDR3 contains 15 residues. The CDR3 is CASKGGGAGGETQYF. DNA of the CDR3: TGTGCCAGCAAGGGCGGGGGGGCCGGAGGAGAGACCCAGTACTTC.

The rearrangement uses TRBV5-4 and TRBJ2-3, with 11 bases matching TRBD2. This CDR3 has 16 residues. Unmatched junction bases numbered 6, after V lost 4 bases and J lost 2 bases. Germline CDR1 SGHNT, CDR2 YYREEE (reference sequence). The CDR3 sequence is CASSVRLAGYTDTQYF. The CDR3 DNA follows: TGTGCCAGCAGCGTCCGACTAGCGGGGTACACAGATACGCAGTATTTT.

This chain joins TRBV5-5 and TRBJ2-5; D is possibly TRBD2 (6 bases). Trimming left V 7 bases short and J 1 base short, with 11 bases between. The CDR3 length is 13 residues. The germline V gene encodes CDR1 SGHKS and CDR2 YYEKEE (reference sequence). This chain's CDR3 is CASERAPQETQYF. CDR3 nucleotides: TGTGCCAGCGAGCGGGCCCCCCAAGAGACCCAGTACTTC.

This clone was observed a single time. The chain has TRBV6-5 and TRBJ2-7; TRBD1 agrees at 9 bases. The germline V gene encodes CDR1 MNHEY and CDR2 SVGAGI. The ends lost 11 bases at V and 4 bases at J; junction bases unmatched: 12. CDR3 length: 14 residues. CDR3 loop: CASAPGTGIYEQYF. The CDR3 nucleotides are TGTGCCTCAGCTCCGGGGACAGGGATTTACGAGCAGTACTTC.

V and J are TRBV7-9 and TRBJ1-4, with TRBD1 as a possible D gene (5 bases). V lost 1 base, J lost 5 bases, and 11 bases lay in between. CDR1 and CDR2 from the germline V gene are SEHNR and FQNEAQ (reference sequence). The CDR3 length is 15 residues. The CDR3 nucleotides are TGTGCCAGCAGCTTAGGGGGCCAGCCGAATGAAAAACTGTTTTTT. It specifies CASSLGGQPNEKLFF.

V is TRBV24-1 and J is TRBJ1-2; the match to TRBD1 covers 7 bases. Looked up from germline, CDR1 is KGHDR and CDR2 is SFDVKD. The CDR3 totals 15 residues. J was trimmed by 5 bases and V by 4 bases; bases with no gene match: 9. This CDR3 is CATSEDKGGRYGYTF. CDR3 DNA: TGTGCCACCAGTGAGGATAAAGGGGGCCGGTATGGCTACACCTTC.

The chain's CDR3 is CASSIGGGATNEKLFF. CDR3 sequence (DNA): TGTGCCAGTAGTATAGGGGGAGGGGCGACTAATGAAAAACTGTTTTTT. The chain is built from TRBV19 and TRBJ1-4; possible D gene TRBD1, 5 bases. The CDR3 spans 16 residues. Per germline, CDR1 LNHDA and CDR2 SQIVND (reference sequence). V shed 1 base and J shed 2 bases, with 11 bases lying between them.

This clone was counted once. The chain links TRBV6-5 to TRBJ2-1; D perhaps matches TRBD2 (5 bases). Germline V gene lookup returns CDR1 MNHEY and CDR2 SVGAGI. The CDR3 runs 14 residues. The V and J ends lost 4 bases and 3 bases respectively, with 10 bases between them. CDR3 sequence reads: CASSSVGVYNEQFF. The CDR3 region has the DNA TGTGCCAGCAGTTCCGTCGGGGTCTACAATGAGCAGTTCTTC.

The chain joins TRBV11-2 to TRBJ2-5, with TRBD1 as a possible D gene (5 bases). The CDR3 is 13 amino acids. The V gene lost 4 bases and the J gene lost 2 bases, with 8 bases spanning the gap. Per the germline V gene, CDR1 is SGHAT and CDR2 is FQNNGV. CDR3: CASSSGQQETQYF. The CDR3 DNA is TGTGCCAGCAGCTCCGGACAACAAGAGACCCAGTACTTC.

The J gene is TRBJ2-1, the V gene TRBV12-5; D possibly corresponds to TRBD2 (6 bases). Trimming took off 8 bases at V and 9 bases at J, with 14 bases between the two ends. Germline V lookup: CDR1 LGHNT, CDR2 FRNRAP. CDR3 length: 12 amino acids. This CDR3 is CASRLGNGEQFF. The CDR3 nucleotides are TGTGCTAGTCGACTAGGAAATGGTGAGCAGTTCTTC.

The rearrangement joins TRBV5-5 to TRBJ2-7; the match to TRBD1 covers 9 bases. CDR3 length: 15 residues. V lost 3 bases to trimming and J lost 0 bases; unmatched junction nucleotides: 4. Germline CDR1 SGHKS, CDR2 YYEKEE (reference sequence). The CDR3 DNA is TGTGCCAGCAGCTGGACAGGGGTACCCTCCTACGAGCAGTACTTC. It encodes CASSWTGVPSYEQYF.

This clone is judged medium-sized. This sequence joins TRBV10-3 and TRBJ2-7; 9 bases match TRBD2. CDR3 size: 17 residues. V gave up 0 bases and J gave up 0 bases; unmatched junction bases: 6. Germline values: CDR1 ENHRY, CDR2 SYGVKD. CDR3 sequence reads: CAISESASGDSSYEQYF. CDR3 coding DNA: TGTGCCATCAGTGAGTCGGCTAGCGGGGATAGCTCCTACGAGCAGTACTTC.

The V gene is TRBV10-3, the J gene TRBJ1-3; 9 bases fit TRBD1. The CDR3 covers 15 residues. The germline V gene encodes CDR1 ENHRY and CDR2 SYGVKD. V lost 6 bases and J lost 0; bases outside the gene matches: 3. CDR3 nucleotide sequence: TGTGCCATCAGGAGGACAGGGGACTCTGGAAACACCATATATTTT. This codes for CAIRRTGDSGNTIYF.

The chain uses TRBV2 and TRBJ2-5; 8 bases fit TRBD2. This CDR3 is built from 13 residues. The V gene end was trimmed by 6 bases and the J gene end by 4 bases; junction bases not matched to a gene: 4. Germline CDR1 is SNHLY and CDR2 is FYNNEI. The CDR3 here is CASRPLAGETQYF. The CDR3, as DNA: TGTGCCAGCAGACCCCTAGCGGGAGAGACCCAGTACTTC.

This clone was picked up a small number of times. This chain joins TRBV3-1 (or the pseudogene TRBV3-2) and TRBJ2-3; tentative D call: TRBD2 (6 bases). Germline V CDR1 and CDR2: LGHDT, YNNKEL (reference sequence). The CDR3 extends over 14 amino acids. The germline V and J ends were trimmed by 0 bases and 4 bases, with 8 bases remaining between them. CDR3 nucleotides: TGTGCCAGCAGCCAAGATACGGGGGCAGATACGCAGTATTTT. It encodes CASSQDTGADTQYF.

The chain carries TRBV12-3 or TRBV12-4 and TRBJ1-2, with D tentatively TRBD1 (5 bases). This CDR3 is 12 amino acids long. The ends were cut back, 2 bases at V and 8 bases at J, with 9 bases in the middle. Here the CDR3 reads CASSLQGWGYTF. The CDR3 coding sequence is TGTGCCAGCAGTTTACAGGGTTGGGGCTACACCTTC.

This clone was seen once. V gene TRBV7-2 combines with J gene TRBJ1-2; weak D call: TRBD1 (6 bases). CDR1 is SGHTA, CDR2 FQGNSA, per germline. The CDR3 consists of 15 residues. V gave up 4 bases and J gave up 3 bases, with 15 bases separating them. The DNA of the CDR3 is TGTGCCAGCAGCTACCCGGACAGCGAATACTATGGCTACACCTTC. Its protein is CASSYPDSEYYGYTF.

The chain has TRBV2 and TRBJ1-1; tentatively, D is TRBD1 (6 bases). Trimming pared 6 bases from V and 0 bases from J, leaving 11 bases between. Germline lookup yields CDR1 SNHLY and CDR2 FYNNEI. The CDR3 contains 14 residues. Here the CDR3 reads CASRTGHMNTEAFF. The CDR3 bases are TGTGCCAGCAGGACGGGACATATGAACACTGAAGCTTTCTTT. Drawing the rest from reference TRBV2 and TRBJ1-1, the complete variable domain is EPEVTQTPSHQVTQMGQEVILRCVPISNHLYFYWYRQILGQKVEFLVSFYNNEISEKSEIFDDQFSVERPDGSNFTLKIRSTKLEDSAMYFCASRTGHMNTEAFFGQGTRLTVV.

The rearrangement links TRBV5-1 to TRBJ2-7; the match to TRBD1 covers 7 bases. Trimming cost V 0 bases and J 5 bases; bases outside gene matches: 2. Germline CDR1 SGHRS, CDR2 YFSETQ. The CDR3 is 13 amino acids. The DNA for the CDR3 is TGCGCCAGCAGCTTGGCCAGGGGGAACGAGCAGTACTTC. It specifies CASSLARGNEQYF.

V gene TRBV2 combines with J gene TRBJ2-3; maybe TRBD2 (6 bases). V lost 4 bases and J lost 7, with 12 bases in between. The CDR3 is made up of 13 amino acids. Germline V gene lookup returns CDR1 SNHLY and CDR2 FYNNEI. Here the CDR3 DNA reads TGTGCCAGCAGTGGAGGGACTGGAAATACGCAGTATTTT. Its protein product is CASSGGTGNTQYF.

About this clone: Compared with germline, one end of the junction differs, possibly owing to a read error. The J gene is TRBJ2-4, the V gene TRBV5-4, with a possible D match to TRBD1 (6 bases). The germline V gene encodes CDR1 SGHNT and CDR2 YYREEE (reference sequence). The CDR3 length is 13 residues. The CDR3 DNA follows: TGTGCCAGCAGCGCGGTTGGGGACACCTGGTCGGACTTC. Translating gives CASSAVGDTWSDF.

This chain joins TRBV18 and TRBJ2-1, with 13 positions matching TRBD2. V shed 4 bases and J 2 bases; nucleotides not matched to a gene: 2. This CDR3 contains 16 residues. The germline CDR1 and CDR2 sequences are KGHSH and LQKENI. The CDR3 loop is CASSRGLAGTYNEQFF. CDR3 sequence (DNA): TGTGCCAGCTCACGGGGACTAGCGGGGACCTACAATGAGCAGTTCTTC. Full variable domain (missing parts from reference TRBV18 and TRBJ2-1): NAGVMQNPRHLVRRRGQEARLRCSPMKGHSHVYWYRQLPEEGLKFMVYLQKENIIDESGMPKERFSAEFPKEGPSILRIQQVVRGDSAAYFCASSRGLAGTYNEQFFGPGTRLTVL.